The rows below give T cell receptor beta chains drawn from one sample of a study of TIL therapy for anti-PD-1-resistant metastatic lung cancer. Profiled with immunoSEQ multiplex PCR; TCRdb holds only in-frame clones, not every one. The profile shows some 32,000 clones, about 80% of them singletons. This sample comprised blood, obtained at baseline. These receptors all come from a woman between 30 and 79 years old with non-small cell lung cancer. CDR3s include the opening cysteine and the closing phenylalanine or tryptophan. The D gene is left open where the match is weak. Expanded clones get a size class; other rows say once, few or many, or leave the size out.

d_call	clone_size	j_call	v_call	cdr3_aa	cdr3_nt
TRBD2	once	TRBJ2-3	TRBV29-1	CSSRTSGTTDTQYF	TGCAGCTCCCGGACTAGCGGGACCACAGATACGCAGTATTTT
NA	NA	TRBJ1-5	TRBV6-1	CASGGRSNQPQHF	TGTGCCAGCGGGGGTAGGAGCAATCAGCCCCAGCATTTT
NA	NA	TRBJ2-1	TRBV19	CASSIKLLKGNEQFF	TGTGCCAGTAGTATTAAACTACTTAAGGGGAATGAGCAGTTCTTC
NA	few	TRBJ2-1	TRBV5-4	CASSLAGNNEQFF	TGTGCCAGCAGCTTGGCGGGGAACAATGAGCAGTTCTTC
NA	NA	TRBJ1-1	TRBV6-6	CASSYSDPGGTEAFF	TGTGCCAGCAGTTACTCGGACCCCGGTGGCACTGAAGCTTTCTTT
TRBD2	once	TRBJ2-1	TRBV29-1	CSVEGPGLGFHEQFF	TGCAGCGTTGAAGGTCCGGGACTAGGGTTTCATGAGCAGTTCTTC
TRBD2	NA	TRBJ2-3	TRBV7-2	CASRDTGLATDTQYF	TGTGCCAGCAGGGATACGGGACTAGCGACAGATACGCAGTATTTT
NA	NA	TRBJ2-1	TRBV6-6	CASSYSAGPNGNEQFF	TGTGCCAGCAGTTACTCAGCAGGGCCCAACGGGAATGAGCAGTTCTTC
TRBD2	NA	TRBJ2-1	TRBV27	CASSLVLGLVDSEQFF	TGTGCCAGCAGTTTGGTCCTGGGACTAGTTGACAGTGAGCAGTTCTTC
NA	NA	TRBJ2-3	TRBV6-5	CASSYGGGTDTQYF	TGTGCCAGCAGTTACGGGGGAGGAACAGATACGCAGTATTTT
NA	NA	TRBJ2-7	TRBV19	CASRGRDYEQYF	TGTGCCAGTAGGGGCAGGGACTACGAGCAGTACTTC
NA	NA	TRBJ2-4	TRBV5-1	CASSLGQLAKNIQYF	TGCGCCAGCAGCTTGGGGCAGTTAGCCAAAAACATTCAGTACTTC
NA	NA	TRBJ1-2	TRBV4-2	CASSHLGSDGYTF	TGTGCCAGCAGCCACCTCGGTTCCGACGGCTACACCTTC
TRBD2	NA	TRBJ2-1	TRBV6-5	CASSREGREQFF	TGTGCCAGCAGTCGGGAGGGCCGGGAGCAGTTCTTC
NA	NA	TRBJ1-5	TRBV6-1	CASSTQDSNQPQHF	TGTGCCAGCAGCACCCAGGATAGCAATCAGCCCCAGCATTTT
NA	NA	TRBJ1-1	TRBV20-1	CSASRGTEAFF	TGCAGTGCTAGCCGGGGCACTGAAGCTTTCTTT
TRBD2	NA	TRBJ2-1	TRBV7-9	CASSLASGASYNEQFF	TGTGCCAGCAGCTTAGCTAGCGGGGCCTCCTACAATGAGCAGTTCTTC
NA	NA	TRBJ1-1	TRBV12-5	CASGLEAFF	TGTGCTAGTGGTTTGGAGGCTTTCTTT
TRBD1	NA	TRBJ1-1	TRBV28	CASGTGQDTEAFF	TGTGCCAGCGGGACAGGGCAAGACACTGAAGCTTTCTTT
NA	NA	TRBJ2-7	TRBV10-2	CASRRDTLYEQYF	TGCGCCAGCAGGAGGGACACCCTCTACGAGCAGTACTTC
TRBD1	NA	TRBJ2-7	TRBV5-4	CASSNGQVWDYEQYF	TGTGCCAGCAGCAACGGACAGGTTTGGGACTACGAGCAGTACTTC
TRBD2	NA	TRBJ2-1	TRBV30	CAWMRGRGNEQFF	TGTGCCTGGATGAGAGGGAGGGGCAATGAGCAGTTCTTC
NA	few	TRBJ2-7	TRBV12-5	CASGFSPGHFYEQYF	TGTGCTAGTGGCTTTTCCCCGGGACACTTCTACGAGCAGTACTTC
TRBD2	NA	TRBJ2-7	TRBV5-1	CASSLDSGMVYEQYF	TGCGCCAGCAGCTTGGATAGCGGGATGGTGTACGAGCAGTACTTC